Presented here are 32 T cell receptor beta chains from one specimen sequenced in a study of naive and memory T cell subsets. An oligonucleotide containing a UMI was ligated to the 3' end of TCR cDNA. Four PCR rounds used nested alpha and beta constant region primers plus the SP2 primer. TCRdb independently ran MiXCR on the 5' RACE reads; one entry per CDR3 protein. The sample lists tens of thousands of distinct CDR3 sequences, about 7% occurring once. These receptors were obtained from a male donor in good health.

There are many counts of this clonotype. The rearrangement links TRBV7-9 to TRBJ2-7, with D possibly called TRBD1 or TRBD2 (7 bases each). Germline CDR1 and CDR2: SEHNR and FQNEAQ (reference sequence). There are 17 residues in the CDR3. The V end was cut by 4 bases, the J end by 3 bases, with 22 bases between. The DNA for the CDR3 is TGTGCCAGCAGCTCGAACTGGGACTACCAGGGGGTCTACGAGCAGTACTTC. As protein: CASSSNWDYQGVYEQYF.

There are many counts of this clonotype. The chain recombines TRBV12-3 or TRBV12-4 with TRBJ1-2, with D perhaps TRBD1 (5 bases). The CDR3 is 14 residues long. V dropped 5 bases and J dropped 4 bases, with 14 bases sitting between them. This CDR3 is CASSPTRGIYGYTF. As DNA, the CDR3 is TGTGCCAGCAGTCCCACGAGGGGCATCTATGGCTACACCTTC.

This clonotype was detected ten times or more. The J gene is TRBJ2-1, the V gene TRBV29-1; no clear D gene. Germline V CDR1 and CDR2: SQVTM, ANQGSEA. Trimming took off 5 bases at V and 6 bases at J, with 14 bases between the two ends. The CDR3 has 13 amino acids. CDR3 nucleotide sequence: TGCAGCGTTTATGGTGACACCCGCAATGAGCAGTTCTTC. Its protein is CSVYGDTRNEQFF.

This clonotype occurred a few times. The chain carries TRBV28 and TRBJ1-5; TRBD1 matches at 10 bases. The J segment lost 2 bases and the V segment lost 3 bases, leaving 4 bases of the junction unmatched. The germline gives CDR1 MDHEN, CDR2 SYDVKM. There are 16 residues in the CDR3. The CDR3 sequence: CASSFPGTGGNQPQHF. CDR3 sequence (DNA): TGTGCCAGCAGTTTTCCCGGGACAGGGGGCAATCAGCCCCAGCATTTT.

In this sample, this clonotype turned up a few times. The V gene is TRBV9, the J gene TRBJ1-1; the D is unclear. The CDR3 has 12 amino acids. Trimming cost V 7 bases and J 3 bases, with 10 bases left between them. Germline V gene data show CDR1 as SGDLS and CDR2 as YYNGEE. CDR3 in amino acids: CASRAGDTEAFF. The CDR3 DNA follows: TGTGCCAGCCGGGCCGGCGACACTGAAGCTTTCTTT.

The chain has TRBV18 and TRBJ1-6; D ambiguous. CDR1 is KGHSH, CDR2 LQKENI, per germline. The CDR3 has 17 amino acids. Between the trimmed V and J ends, which lost 3 bases and 0 bases, there was a span of 12 bases. CDR3 sequence reads: CASSPGQESSYNSPLHF. CDR3 in DNA: TGTGCCAGCTCACCCGGGCAGGAGAGCTCCTATAATTCACCCCTCCACTTT.

This clonotype has at least ten counts. The chain joins TRBV27 to TRBJ2-7, with a possible D match to TRBD1 (6 bases). The CDR3 consists of 15 residues. In germline, CDR1 is MNHEY, CDR2 SMNVEV (reference sequence). The germline V and J ends were trimmed by 7 bases and 2 bases, with 18 bases remaining between them. CDR3 loop: CASKSVGTLTYEQYF. DNA of the CDR3: TGTGCCAGCAAATCCGTCGGGACACTCACCTACGAGCAGTACTTC.

About this clonotype itself: A much larger clonotype is one base distant, so this may be a read error. The chain joins TRBV9 to TRBJ2-3, with TRBD1 matching over 9 bases. Germline assignment: CDR1 SGDLS and CDR2 YYNGEE. This CDR3 is built from 15 residues. This chain's CDR3 is CPSSARDRGTDTQYF. CDR3 in DNA: TGTCCCAGCAGCGCCCGGGACAGGGGCACAGATACGCAGTATTTT.

This clonotype was seen more than once but under ten times. The chain carries TRBV12-3 or TRBV12-4 and TRBJ2-7, with D possibly matching TRBD2 (8 bases). Trimming stripped 10 bases from V and 4 bases from J, with 23 bases between. There are 15 residues in the CDR3. In nucleotides, the CDR3 is TGTGCCACCGCAGGGGGGCGGGGGGCCGGTTACGAGCAGTACTTC. Translation: CATAGGRGAGYEQYF.

This clonotype occurred many times. This rearrangement joins TRBV7-9 to TRBJ2-3; no clear D gene. Trimming took 7 bases from V and 2 from J, leaving 13 bases between them. CDR1 SEHNR and CDR2 FQNEAQ come from the germline V gene (reference sequence). This CDR3 spans 14 amino acids. CDR3 nucleotide sequence: TGTGCCAGCACCCCTACCGACGACACAGATACGCAGTATTTT. Encoded protein: CASTPTDDTDTQYF.

This clonotype was recorded at least ten times. The V and J genes are TRBV29-1 and TRBJ2-2; D unresolved. In germline, CDR1 is SQVTM, CDR2 ANQGSEA. The germline V and J ends were trimmed by 6 bases and 1 base, with 9 bases remaining between them. The CDR3 runs 13 residues. CDR3 sequence reads: CSVGDKNTGELFF. CDR3 in DNA: TGCAGCGTCGGTGACAAGAACACCGGGGAGCTGTTTTTT.

This clonotype was picked up a small number of times. The gene calls are TRBV20-1 and TRBJ1-2; possible D gene TRBD1, 6 bases. This CDR3 has 15 amino acids. The V gene's germline CDR1 is DFQATT and CDR2 SNEGSKA (reference sequence). V lost 3 bases, J lost 3 bases, and 17 bases lay in between. The CDR3 bases are TGCAGTGCTAGCGGTCGAGGACAGACTGACTATGGCTACACCTTC. This codes for CSASGRGQTDYGYTF.

In its sample, this clonotype was seen many times. This chain connects TRBV12-3 or TRBV12-4 to TRBJ2-3; TRBD1 might be the D (6 bases). The CDR3 sequence is 16 residues long. The V gene lost 3 bases and the J gene lost 1 base, with 14 bases spanning the gap. The CDR3 coding sequence is TGTGCCAGCAGTTTGTCGGGACAAGACCGCACAGATACGCAGTATTTT. This sequence encodes CASSLSGQDRTDTQYF.

This clonotype was detected many times. The rearrangement joins TRBV7-9 to TRBJ2-5; perhaps TRBD2 as D (5 bases). The CDR3 spans 15 residues. CDR1 SEHNR and CDR2 FQNEAQ come from the germline V gene (reference sequence). V lost 1 base and J lost 1, with 10 bases in between. In DNA form, the CDR3 reads TGTGCCAGCAGCTTAGGACTAACCTTCCAAGAGACCCAGTACTTC. Its protein product is CASSLGLTFQETQYF.

V and J are TRBV7-6 and TRBJ2-5, with 7 bases identical to TRBD1. This CDR3 spans 13 amino acids. The J segment lost 3 bases and the V segment lost 3 bases, leaving 1 base of the junction unmatched. CDR1 is SGHVS and CDR2 is FNYEAQ in the germline V gene. The CDR3 loop is CASSFTGEETQYF. In nucleotides, the CDR3 is TGTGCCAGCAGCTTTACAGGGGAAGAGACCCAGTACTTC.

This clonotype appeared many times. The J gene is TRBJ1-5, the V gene TRBV2, with 8 nucleotides matching TRBD1. The CDR3 runs 14 residues. Per germline, CDR1 SNHLY and CDR2 FYNNEI. J gave up 7 bases and V 6 bases, and 8 bases lay outside the gene matches. CDR3 protein: CASSLDREGQPQHF. CDR3 DNA: TGTGCCAGCAGCCTGGACAGGGAGGGACAGCCCCAGCATTTT.

The chain links TRBV6-5 to TRBJ1-3; D is uncertain. Trimming left V 6 bases short and J 3 bases short, with 15 bases between. The CDR3 length is 15 residues. CDR1 is MNHEY, CDR2 SVGAGI, per germline. The CDR3 here is CASRSAGKDGNTIYF. CDR3 bases: TGTGCCAGCAGATCCGCAGGAAAGGATGGAAACACCATATATTTT.

Ten or more counts support this clonotype. This chain uses TRBV4-1 with TRBJ2-7, with D uncertain. The CDR3 is made up of 13 amino acids. V shed 3 bases and J shed 0 bases, with 6 bases lying between them. Germline V gene lookup returns CDR1 MGHRA and CDR2 YSYEKL. The CDR3 nucleotides are TGCGCCAGCAGCCAGGGGTCCTCCTACGAGCAGTACTTC. Protein: CASSQGSSYEQYF.

This clonotype was counted many times. The chain uses TRBV12-3 or TRBV12-4 and TRBJ1-3; weak D call: TRBD1 (5 bases). This CDR3 region has 17 residues. With 6 bases removed from V and 4 bases from J, the gap between germline ends came to 22 bases. The DNA for the CDR3 is TGTGCCAGCAGATCGTTTGAGTCAGGGTTCCGAGGAAACACCATATATTTT. Protein: CASRSFESGFRGNTIYF.

This clonotype was found many times. The V call is TRBV12-3 or TRBV12-4, the J call TRBJ1-1, with D unclear. The length of the CDR3 is 14 residues. V shed 6 bases and J shed 1 base, with 12 bases lying between them. CDR3 in amino acids: CASSLLPGNTEAFF. Written as DNA, the CDR3 is TGTGCCAGCAGCCTACTCCCGGGGAACACTGAAGCTTTCTTT.

The chain recombines TRBV2 with TRBJ1-5, with 9 positions matching TRBD1. V shed 7 bases and J 1 base; nucleotides not matched to a gene: 11. The V gene's germline CDR1 is SNHLY and CDR2 FYNNEI. This CDR3 has 17 amino acids. The CDR3 is CASKAGRTGVSNQPQHF. CDR3 in DNA: TGTGCCAGCAAGGCGGGGAGGACAGGGGTGAGCAATCAGCCCCAGCATTTT.

In its sample, this clonotype was seen many times. V and J are TRBV4-1 and TRBJ2-1, with TRBD2 matching 9 bases. V trimming: 0 bases; J trimming: 0 bases; junction bases outside the gene matches: 3. The CDR3 has 17 residues. CDR1 MGHRA and CDR2 YSYEKL come from the germline V gene. CDR3 sequence reads: CASSQDPSGISYNEQFF. As DNA, the CDR3 is TGCGCCAGCAGCCAAGATCCTAGCGGGATCTCCTACAATGAGCAGTTCTTC.

This clonotype was detected ten times or more. The rearrangement uses TRBV6-5 and TRBJ2-1; 11 bases agree with TRBD2. With 4 bases clipped from V and 6 bases from J, the junction kept 5 bases outside the gene matches. Germline CDR1 reads MNHEY; CDR2 reads SVGAGI. The CDR3 sequence is 15 residues long. CDR3 residues: CASSSTSGMFNEQFF. The DNA of the CDR3 is TGTGCCAGCAGTTCGACTAGCGGGATGTTCAATGAGCAGTTCTTC.

The chain links TRBV14 to TRBJ2-6, with 7 bases that match TRBD2. This CDR3 spans 16 amino acids. Germline CDR1 SGHDN, CDR2 FVKESK. With V trimmed by 5 bases and J by 0 bases, 4 bases remained unmatched. The CDR3, as DNA: TGTGCCAGCAGCAGACTAGCAGACTCTGGGGCCAACGTCCTGACTTTC. This encodes CASSRLADSGANVLTF. The full variable domain, in which reference TRBV14 and TRBJ2-6 provide the parts outside the CDR3, is EAGVTQFPSHSVIEKGQTVTLRCDPISGHDNLYWYRRVMGKEIKFLLHFVKESKQDESGMPNNRFLAERTGGTYSTLKVQPAELEDSGVYFCASSRLADSGANVLTFGAGSRLTVL.

This clonotype was counted a few times. CDR3 protein: CASSAGTSGGYTDTQYF. For the CDR3, the DNA is TGTGCCAGCAGTGCAGGGACTAGCGGGGGATACACAGATACGCAGTATTTT. This chain links TRBV6-2 or TRBV6-3 with TRBJ2-3, with 14 bases fitting TRBD2. The germline V gene encodes CDR1 MNHEY and CDR2 SVGEGT. Trimming at V came to 5 bases and at J to 2 bases, leaving 6 bases not matched to a gene. The CDR3 runs 17 residues.

This clonotype came up many times. This rearrangement joins TRBV14 to TRBJ1-6; D perhaps matches TRBD1 (5 bases). Looked up from germline, CDR1 is SGHDN and CDR2 is FVKESK. The CDR3 length is 14 residues. The ends were cut back, 4 bases at V and 10 bases at J, with 14 bases in the middle. The CDR3 region is CASSLSLGASPLHF. The CDR3 region has the DNA TGTGCCAGCAGCCTATCCCTAGGGGCATCACCCCTCCACTTT.

This clonotype showed up just a few times. The gene calls are TRBV5-5 and TRBJ2-2; 15 bases match TRBD2. This CDR3 region has 18 residues. J gave up 0 bases and V 4 bases, and 4 bases lay outside the gene matches. Germline V CDR1 and CDR2: SGHKS, YYEKEE (reference sequence). The DNA of the CDR3 is TGTGCCAGCAGCCTCGGACTAGCGGGGGGGGCGAACACCGGGGAGCTGTTTTTT. This encodes CASSLGLAGGANTGELFF.

In its sample, this clonotype was seen many times. The chain carries TRBV5-1 and TRBJ2-2; 7 bases agree with TRBD2. This CDR3 region has 16 residues. Per the germline V gene, CDR1 is SGHRS and CDR2 is YFSETQ. Trimming cost V 1 base and J 5 bases; bases outside gene matches: 8. The CDR3 loop reads CASSLSGMGATGELFF. DNA of the CDR3: TGCGCCAGCAGCTTGAGCGGGATGGGTGCGACCGGGGAGCTGTTTTTT.

This clonotype has a count of ten or more. This sequence joins TRBV10-2 and TRBJ1-2, with 9 bases fitting TRBD1. V shed 5 bases and J 2 bases; nucleotides not matched to a gene: 3. This CDR3 comprises 14 residues. From germline, CDR1 is WSHSY and CDR2 SAAADI. The CDR3 region is CASSKGTGNYGYTF. The DNA of the CDR3 is TGCGCCAGCAGTAAAGGGACAGGGAACTATGGCTACACCTTC.

This clonotype was seen at least ten times. J is TRBJ2-1 and V is TRBV20-1; 8 bases align to TRBD2. Trimming removed 3 bases from V and 10 bases from J; junction bases left unmatched: 5. Germline CDR1 reads DFQATT; CDR2 reads SNEGSKA (reference sequence). This CDR3 has 12 residues. The CDR3 nucleotides read TGCAGTGCTAGTCGGGCGGGAGGCGAGCAGTTCTTC. Translating it yields CSASRAGGEQFF.

The chain carries TRBV6-1 and TRBJ2-7; TRBD1 matches 10 bases. The J segment lost 3 bases and the V segment lost 10 bases, leaving 6 bases of the junction unmatched. The length of the CDR3 is 13 residues. Germline-derived CDR1 and CDR2 are MNHNS and SASEGT. The CDR3 nucleotides are TGTGCCACCCGGGGACAGGGGATCTACGAGCAGTACTTC. The encoded protein is CATRGQGIYEQYF.

This clonotype showed up many times. This chain links TRBV2 with TRBJ2-3; no clear D gene. Deletions cut 7 bases from V and 0 bases from J, with 23 bases between. Per the germline V gene, CDR1 is SNHLY and CDR2 is FYNNEI. There are 18 residues in the CDR3. CDR3 sequence reads: CASTPERLQRSSTDTQYF. The CDR3 DNA reads TGTGCCAGCACTCCCGAACGCTTACAGCGATCTAGCACAGATACGCAGTATTTT.